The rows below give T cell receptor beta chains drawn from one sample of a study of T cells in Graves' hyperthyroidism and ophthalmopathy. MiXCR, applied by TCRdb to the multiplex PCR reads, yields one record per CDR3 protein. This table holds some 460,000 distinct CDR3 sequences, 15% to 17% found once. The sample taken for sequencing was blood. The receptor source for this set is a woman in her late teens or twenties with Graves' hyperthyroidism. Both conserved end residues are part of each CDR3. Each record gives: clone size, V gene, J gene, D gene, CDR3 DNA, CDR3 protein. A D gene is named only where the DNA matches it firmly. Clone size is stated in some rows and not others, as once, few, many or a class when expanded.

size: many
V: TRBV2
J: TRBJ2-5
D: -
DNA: TGTGCCAGCAGTGAAGTTTATGGGACTGAGACCCAGTACTTC
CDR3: CASSEVYGTETQYF

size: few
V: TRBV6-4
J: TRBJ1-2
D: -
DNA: TGTGCCAGCAGTGACACCTCGACAGCAACTAACTATGGCTACACCTTC
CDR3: CASSDTSTATNYGYTF

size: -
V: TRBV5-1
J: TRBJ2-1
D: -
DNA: TGCGCCAGCGGGGGACCGTACAATGAGCAGTTCTTC
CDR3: CASGGPYNEQFF

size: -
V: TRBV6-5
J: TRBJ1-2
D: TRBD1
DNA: TGTGCCAGCAGTTACTCCTCAGGGGGCGGTTATGGCTACACCTTC
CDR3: CASSYSSGGGYGYTF

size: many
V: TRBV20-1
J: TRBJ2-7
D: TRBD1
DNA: TGCAGTGCTTCAGCCGAGACAGGGGTCTCCTACGAGCAGTACTTC
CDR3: CSASAETGVSYEQYF

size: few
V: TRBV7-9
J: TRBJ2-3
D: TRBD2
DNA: TGTGCCAGCAGCTTAAAGCGGGGTGTCTTGGATACGCAGTATTTT
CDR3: CASSLKRGVLDTQYF

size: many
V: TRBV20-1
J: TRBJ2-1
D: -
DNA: TGCAGTGCTAGCTTTTGGGGTTCCGGCTACAATGAGCAGTTCTTC
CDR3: CSASFWGSGYNEQFF

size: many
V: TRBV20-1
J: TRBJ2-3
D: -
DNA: TGCAGTGCTCTGGGGGGTGAGACAGATACGCAGTATTTT
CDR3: CSALGGETDTQYF

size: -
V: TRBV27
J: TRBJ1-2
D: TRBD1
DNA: TGTGCCAGCAGCCTCAACAGGGGGCATGGCCACACCTTC
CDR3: CASSLNRGHGHTF

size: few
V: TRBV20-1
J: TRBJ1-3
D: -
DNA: TGCAGTGCTAGAGACGGGGGAAACACCATATATTTT
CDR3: CSARDGGNTIYF

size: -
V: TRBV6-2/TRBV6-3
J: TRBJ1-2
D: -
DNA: TGTGCCAGCAGTTACAAAATCGGGACGCCCGCTAACTATGGCTACACCTTC
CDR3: CASSYKIGTPANYGYTF

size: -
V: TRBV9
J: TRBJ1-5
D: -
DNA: TGTGCCAGCAGCGTAGATTCAGGGGTTGATCAGCCCCAGCATTTT
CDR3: CASSVDSGVDQPQHF

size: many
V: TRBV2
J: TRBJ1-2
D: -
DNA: TGTGCCAGCCTGCCGGGACCCTCGGGCTACACCTTC
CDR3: CASLPGPSGYTF

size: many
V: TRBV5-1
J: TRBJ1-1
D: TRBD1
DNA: TGTGCCAGCAGTCCCGACAGGGTAAACACTGAAGCTTTCTTT
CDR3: CASSPDRVNTEAFF

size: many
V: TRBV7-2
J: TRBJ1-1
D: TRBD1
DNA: TGTGCCAGCAGCTTAGTGGGGGGACAGGACCCTTTCTTT
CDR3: CASSLVGGQDPFF

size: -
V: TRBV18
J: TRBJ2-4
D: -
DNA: TGTGCCAGCTCATCACGGGGCGCCAAAAACATTCAGTACTTC
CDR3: CASSSRGAKNIQYF

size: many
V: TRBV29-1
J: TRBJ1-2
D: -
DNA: TGCAGCGTTGGATCGCGGGAATTAAACTATGGCTACACCTTC
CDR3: CSVGSRELNYGYTF

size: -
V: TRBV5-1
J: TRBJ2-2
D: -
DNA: TGCGCCAGCAGCGGCGTGCTTACCAACACCGGGGAGCTGTTTTTT
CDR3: CASSGVLTNTGELFF

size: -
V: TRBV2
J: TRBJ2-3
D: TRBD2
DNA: TGTGCCAGCAGGAAACTAGCGGGGACAGATACGCAGTATTTT
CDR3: CASRKLAGTDTQYF

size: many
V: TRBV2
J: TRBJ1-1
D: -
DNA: TGTGCCAGCGCAGACAGGAGTAACACTGAAGCTTTCTTT
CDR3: CASADRSNTEAFF

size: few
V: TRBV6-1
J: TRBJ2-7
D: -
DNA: TGTGCCAGCAGTGATGGCGGGTCGAGCGAGCAGTACTTC
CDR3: CASSDGGSSEQYF

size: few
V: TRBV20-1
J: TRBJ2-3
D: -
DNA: TGCAGTGCATTAGAAGATACGCAGTATTTT
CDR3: CSALEDTQYF

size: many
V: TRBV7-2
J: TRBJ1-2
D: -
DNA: TGTGCCAGCAGCTACGCGGGGGGAGAGGGAGATGGCTACACCTTC
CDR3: CASSYAGGEGDGYTF

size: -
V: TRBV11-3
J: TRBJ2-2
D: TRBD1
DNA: TGTGCCAGCAGCTCCGACAGGGGGAACACCGGGGAGCTGTTTTTT
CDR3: CASSSDRGNTGELFF

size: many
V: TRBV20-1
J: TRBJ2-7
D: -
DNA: TGCAGTGCCCAGGGACTCCTAGCCTACGAGCAGTACTTC
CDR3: CSAQGLLAYEQYF

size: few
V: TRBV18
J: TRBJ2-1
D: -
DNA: TGTGCCAGCTCACGAGGGGTATCCTACAATGAGCAGTTCTTC
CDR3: CASSRGVSYNEQFF

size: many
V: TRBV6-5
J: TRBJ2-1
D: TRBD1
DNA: TGTGCCAGCAGTTACCCGACAGGGGGCTCGAATGAGCAGTTCTTC
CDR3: CASSYPTGGSNEQFF

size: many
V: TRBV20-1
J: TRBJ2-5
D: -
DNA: TGCAGTGCTAGGGACGGGGGGCGGGTGAGGGAGACCCAGTACTTC
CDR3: CSARDGGRVRETQYF

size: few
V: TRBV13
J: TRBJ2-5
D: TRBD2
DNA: TGTGCCAGCAGCCGCGGGACTAGCGGGATCCTGCCGGAGACCCAGTACTTC
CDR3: CASSRGTSGILPETQYF

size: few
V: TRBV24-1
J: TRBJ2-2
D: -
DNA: TGTGCCACCAGTGATTTTGTCCCCGGGGAGCTGTTTTTT
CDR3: CATSDFVPGELFF

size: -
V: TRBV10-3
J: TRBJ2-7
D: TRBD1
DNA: TGTGCCATCAGTGAAAGTGGACAGGGTTGGGTTGAGCAGTACTTC
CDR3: CAISESGQGWVEQYF

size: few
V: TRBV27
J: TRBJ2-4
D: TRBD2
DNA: TGTGCCAGCAGTTCCCTGACTAGCGGGAGTTCCAAAAACATTCAGTACTTC
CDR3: CASSSLTSGSSKNIQYF

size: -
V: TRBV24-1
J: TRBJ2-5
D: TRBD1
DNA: TGTGCCAGCAGTTACGGGACAGGGGAGGCGGAGACCCAGTACTTC
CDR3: CASSYGTGEAETQYF

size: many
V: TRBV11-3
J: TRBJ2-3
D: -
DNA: TGTGCCAGCAGCCACGGTGGGCCCTCTCTGGATACGCAGTATTTT
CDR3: CASSHGGPSLDTQYF

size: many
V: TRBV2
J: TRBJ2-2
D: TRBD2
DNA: TGTGCCAGCAGCGGTAGCGGGGGGGCTGACACCGGGGAGCTGTTTTTT
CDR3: CASSGSGGADTGELFF

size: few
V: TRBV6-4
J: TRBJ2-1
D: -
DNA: TGTGCCAGCAGTGACAGGGTTCAGGATGAGCAGTTCTTC
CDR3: CASSDRVQDEQFF

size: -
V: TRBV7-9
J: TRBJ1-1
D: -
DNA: TGTGCCAGCCCGGGGGCCGAGAACACTGAAGCTTTCTTT
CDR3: CASPGAENTEAFF

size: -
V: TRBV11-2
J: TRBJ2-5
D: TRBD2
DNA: TGTGCCAGCAGCTTCTTGCGGGGGGGCGAGACCCAGTACTTC
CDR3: CASSFLRGGETQYF

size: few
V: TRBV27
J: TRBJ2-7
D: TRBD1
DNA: TGTGCCAGCAGTTTCTGGACAGGACTTATCTACGAGCAGTACTTC
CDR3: CASSFWTGLIYEQYF

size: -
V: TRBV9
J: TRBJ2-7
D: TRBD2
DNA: TGTGCCAGCAGCGTAGGGCCAGCGGGGGGTTCCTACGAGCAGTACTTC
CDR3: CASSVGPAGGSYEQYF

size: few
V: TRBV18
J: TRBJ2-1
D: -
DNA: TGTGCCAGCTCACCGGATATGGGGGGCATCGAGCAGTTCTTC
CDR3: CASSPDMGGIEQFF

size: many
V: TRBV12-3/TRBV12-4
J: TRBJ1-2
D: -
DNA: TGTGCCAGCAGTTTAGGTGTCGGTCCCGAGACAGGAGGCTACACCTTC
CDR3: CASSLGVGPETGGYTF

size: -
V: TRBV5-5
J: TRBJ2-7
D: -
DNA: TGTGCCAGCAGCTCGGGGGGGCAGGGGGCTTACGAGCAGTACTTC
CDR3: CASSSGGQGAYEQYF

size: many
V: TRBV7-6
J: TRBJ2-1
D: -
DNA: TGTGCCAGCAGCTTAGTAGCAGGCACAGGACAACTTCACAATGAGCAGTTCTTC
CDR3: CASSLVAGTGQLHNEQFF